Below, 30 T cell receptor beta chains from the same sample are listed, as sequenced in a study of PD-1 blockade in classical Hodgkin lymphoma. In every patient, relapse followed autologous stem cell transplantation, while exposure to brentuximab vedotin differed. The data were produced by immunoSEQ multiplex PCR, yet TCRdb's version contains in-frame clones alone and is incomplete. The profile shows around 20,000 clones, about two thirds of them singletons. The source material was peripheral blood mononuclear cells (PBMCs), sampled at baseline. The receptors derive from a human donor with classical Hodgkin lymphoma.

The V and J genes are TRBV29-1 and TRBJ2-3; D not certain. Per the germline V gene, CDR1 is SQVTM and CDR2 is ANQGSEA. The V and J ends lost 0 bases and 0 bases respectively, with 13 bases between them. The CDR3 sequence is 16 residues long. The CDR3 nucleotides are TGCAGCGTTGAAGATACCCCAGAACATAGCACAGATACGCAGTATTTT. This encodes CSVEDTPEHSTDTQYF.

A note on this clone: One end of the junction does not line up with germline, which may come from a read error. The chain carries TRBV7-9 and TRBJ1-1; tentatively, D is TRBD1 (5 bases). The CDR3 covers 14 residues. The germline V gene encodes CDR1 SEHNR and CDR2 FQNEAQ (reference sequence). CDR3 DNA: TGTGCCAGCAGTTTAGACAGTTACGACACTGAAGCTTTCTTT. Residues: CASSLDSYDTEAFF. Based on the CDR3 plus reference TRBV7-9 and TRBJ1-1, the full variable domain is DTGVSQNPRHKITKRGQNVTFRCDPISEHNRLYWYRQTLGQGPEFLTYFQNEAQLEKSRLLSDRFSAERPKGSFSTLEIQRTEQGDSAMYLCASSLDSYDTEAFFGQGTRLTVV.

Only a few counts were recorded for this clone. The V gene is TRBV19, the J gene TRBJ2-1; TRBD2 agrees at 14 bases. The CDR3 totals 15 residues. Germline V gene lookup returns CDR1 LNHDA and CDR2 SQIVND (reference sequence). V was clipped by 5 bases and J by 3 bases; unmatched bases: 0. CDR3 sequence: CASSGTSGSYNEQFF. DNA of the CDR3: TGTGCCAGTAGTGGGACTAGCGGGAGCTACAATGAGCAGTTCTTC.

Sample share makes this clone medium-sized. This chain connects TRBV4-2 to TRBJ2-3, with TRBD2 matching over 7 bases. The CDR3 is made up of 16 amino acids. Per germline, CDR1 LGHNA and CDR2 YNFKEQ. Trimming took 1 base from V and 14 from J; bases not matched to a gene: 18. The CDR3 region has the DNA TGTGCCAGCAGCCAAGGGGTTGGGGGAGGGCAATCCAATCCGTATTTT. Its translation: CASSQGVGGGQSNPYF.

V usage is TRBV5-8 and J usage is TRBJ2-3; no clear D. Trimming shortened V by 1 base and J by 5 bases, and 2 bases separated the two germline ends. The CDR3 runs to 11 residues. The germline gives CDR1 SGHTS, CDR2 YDEGEE. CDR3 region: CASSLIDTQYF. The CDR3 DNA sequence: TGTGCCAGCAGCTTGATAGATACGCAGTATTTT.

The rearrangement uses TRBV9 and TRBJ2-2; 7 nucleotides match TRBD1. The CDR3 runs to 16 residues. J was trimmed by 0 bases and V by 5 bases; bases with no gene match: 7. Germline CDR1 reads SGDLS; CDR2 reads YYNGEE. The DNA for the CDR3 is TGTGCCAGCAGTGCGACGGGACAGTCGAACACCGGGGAGCTGTTTTTT. As protein: CASSATGQSNTGELFF.

The chain is built from TRBV7-3 and TRBJ2-1; the match to TRBD2 covers 9 bases. Trimming cost V 8 bases and J 4 bases; bases outside gene matches: 6. This CDR3 has 14 amino acids. Per germline, CDR1 SGHTA and CDR2 FQGTGA. CDR3 sequence: CASAVAGVYNEQFF. DNA of the CDR3: TGTGCCAGCGCCGTAGCGGGAGTTTACAATGAGCAGTTCTTC.

This chain uses TRBV6-6 with TRBJ2-6; the D is unclear. The CDR3 has 14 residues. Germline V gene lookup returns CDR1 MNHNY and CDR2 SVGAGI (reference sequence). V dropped 6 bases and J dropped 4 bases, with 10 bases sitting between them. CDR3 in DNA: TGTGCCAGCAGAGCGCCGAGCGGGGCCAACGTCCTGACTTTC. This encodes CASRAPSGANVLTF.

The rearrangement uses TRBV20-1 and TRBJ1-5; D is unresolved. Per germline, CDR1 DFQATT and CDR2 SNEGSKA (reference sequence). The CDR3 runs 9 residues. Trimming cost V 5 bases and J 12 bases, with 8 bases left between them. The CDR3 DNA follows: TGCAGTGCTCCGGCCCGCCAGCATTTT. Translation: CSAPARQHF.

This clone is classed as medium-sized (0.01 to 0.1%). The chain combines TRBV7-2 with TRBJ2-1; TRBD2 matches at 10 bases. Trimming cost V 1 base and J 6 bases; bases outside gene matches: 6. Germline V gives CDR1 SGHTA, CDR2 FQGNSA. CDR3 length equals 16 residues. The CDR3 DNA reads as TGTGCCAGCAGCTTAGATTTGACTAGCGGGCTCAATGAGCAGTTCTTC. Its translation: CASSLDLTSGLNEQFF.

This clone turned up a few times. The J gene is TRBJ1-6, the V gene TRBV6-5, with 10 bases fitting TRBD1. The J segment lost 7 bases and the V segment lost 4 bases, leaving 1 base of the junction unmatched. Germline assignment: CDR1 MNHEY and CDR2 SVGAGI. CDR3 length: 14 amino acids. The CDR3 DNA reads TGTGCCAGCAGTTGGGGACAGGGGAATTCACCCCTCCACTTT. It yields the protein CASSWGQGNSPLHF.

CDR3 sequence (DNA): TGTGCCAGCAGTACCCAGCGGACAGGGAGCTATGGCTACACCTTC. It yields the protein CASSTQRTGSYGYTF. This chain uses TRBV6-1 with TRBJ1-2, with 8 bases matching TRBD1. The V and J ends lost 5 bases and 4 bases, in that order; junction bases with no gene match: 9. Germline assignment: CDR1 MNHNS and CDR2 SASEGT. The CDR3 is 15 residues long.

The gene calls are TRBV27 and TRBJ2-1, with TRBD1 identical over 7 bases. The ends lost 2 bases at V and 5 bases at J; junction bases unmatched: 6. The CDR3 totals 15 residues. Germline V gene lookup returns CDR1 MNHEY and CDR2 SMNVEV (reference sequence). CDR3: CASSLEGATHNEQFF. As DNA, the CDR3 is TGTGCCAGCAGTTTAGAGGGGGCCACACACAATGAGCAGTTCTTC.

This sequence joins TRBV28 and TRBJ2-3; TRBD1 might be the D (5 bases). V lost 4 bases and J 1 base, leaving 12 bases between the germline ends. The CDR3 runs 15 residues. Germline V gives CDR1 MDHEN, CDR2 SYDVKM. This chain's CDR3 is CASSSPGRGTDTQYF. The CDR3 DNA is TGTGCCAGCAGTTCCCCCGGCAGGGGCACAGATACGCAGTATTTT.

The chain couples TRBV27 to TRBJ1-1, with no clear D. Germline lookup yields CDR1 MNHEY and CDR2 SMNVEV (reference sequence). The CDR3 is 15 residues long. V was trimmed by 6 bases and J by 0 bases, leaving 14 bases between them. The CDR3 sequence: CASRSFQNMNTEAFF. The CDR3 DNA sequence: TGTGCCAGCAGGTCGTTTCAAAACATGAACACTGAAGCTTTCTTT.

Note on this clone: One end of the junction varies from germline; a read error may be responsible. The V gene is TRBV4-2, the J gene TRBJ2-2, with no clear D. The CDR3 has 16 amino acids. Germline loops: CDR1 LGHNA, CDR2 YNFKEQ. The CDR3 coding sequence is TGTGCCAGCAGCCAAGAACCGGCCCCGAAGACCGGGGAGCTGTTTTTT. Translated: CASSQEPAPKTGELFF.

The CDR3 here is CASSLAQVGSYEQYF. The CDR3 DNA reads as TGCGCCAGCAGCTTGGCTCAGGTAGGCTCCTACGAGCAGTACTTC. The chain joins TRBV5-1 to TRBJ2-7; no definite D call. Trimming cost V 0 bases and J 0 bases, with 10 bases left between them. Per germline, CDR1 SGHRS and CDR2 YFSETQ. The CDR3 extends over 15 amino acids.

The chain joins TRBV28 to TRBJ2-2; 7 nucleotides line up with TRBD2. V shed 6 bases and J 6 bases; nucleotides not matched to a gene: 10. The V gene's germline CDR1 is MDHEN and CDR2 SYDVKM. CDR3 length equals 15 residues. The CDR3: CASRTRAGAPGELFF. CDR3 coding DNA: TGTGCCAGCAGGACTCGTGCGGGAGCCCCCGGGGAGCTGTTTTTT.

This clone was seen only once. The V gene is TRBV9, the J gene TRBJ1-3; D gene unclear. Germline CDR1 and CDR2: SGDLS and YYNGEE. CDR3 length: 13 amino acids. V was shortened by 4 bases and J by 0 bases, with 5 bases between the two germline ends. The CDR3 nucleotides are TGTGCCAGCAGCATTCACTCTGGAAACACCATATATTTT. Its translation is CASSIHSGNTIYF.

The J gene is TRBJ1-2, the V gene TRBV5-4; a weak D match, TRBD1 (6 bases). Germline CDR1 and CDR2: SGHNT and YYREEE (reference sequence). V dropped 4 bases and J dropped 4 bases, with 11 bases sitting between them. CDR3 length: 13 amino acids. The CDR3 here is CASSTQGIYGYTF. For the CDR3, the DNA is TGTGCCAGCAGCACACAGGGTATCTATGGCTACACCTTC.

J is TRBJ2-1 and V is TRBV5-1; tentatively, D is TRBD1 (5 bases). There are 14 residues in the CDR3. Germline-derived CDR1 and CDR2 are SGHRS and YFSETQ. V dropped 8 bases and J dropped 6 bases, with 18 bases sitting between them. CDR3 bases: TGCGCCAGTAATTCATGGGGCGTTAGCAATGAGCAGTTCTTC. Encoded protein: CASNSWGVSNEQFF.

The chain uses TRBV6-5 and TRBJ1-2; 9 positions agree with TRBD1. Germline trimming cut 6 bases from V and 7 bases from J; bases unmatched to any gene: 6. Germline CDR1 MNHEY, CDR2 SVGAGI. CDR3 size: 13 residues. The CDR3 loop is CASSWGQGRGYTF. The CDR3, as DNA: TGTGCCAGCAGCTGGGGACAGGGACGTGGCTACACCTTC.

The rearrangement joins TRBV5-1 to TRBJ2-2; 8 bases match TRBD2. With 4 bases clipped from V and 0 bases from J, the junction kept 2 bases outside the gene matches. This CDR3 has 15 residues. The germline gives CDR1 SGHRS, CDR2 YFSETQ. As DNA, the CDR3 is TGCGCCAGCAGCAGGACTAGCCCGAACACCGGGGAGCTGTTTTTT. This gives the protein CASSRTSPNTGELFF.

The chain couples TRBV28 to TRBJ2-7, with TRBD1 matching over 12 bases. Germline V gives CDR1 MDHEN, CDR2 SYDVKM. Trimming removed 4 bases from V and 7 bases from J; junction bases left unmatched: 11. This CDR3 region has 16 residues. The CDR3 sequence is CASSSLHGTGGEEQYF. The CDR3 nucleotides read TGTGCCAGCAGTTCCCTTCACGGGACAGGGGGCGAGGAGCAGTACTTC. The whole variable domain, filled in from reference TRBV28 and TRBJ2-7, reads DVKVTQSSRYLVKRTGEKVFLECVQDMDHENMFWYRQDPGLGLRLIYFSYDVKMKEKGDIPEGYSVSREKKERFSLILESASTNQTSMYLCASSSLHGTGGEEQYFGPGTRLTVT.

This chain connects TRBV29-1 to TRBJ2-3; 7 bases line up with TRBD2. Germline CDR1 and CDR2: SQVTM and ANQGSEA. The CDR3 covers 15 residues. V was pared by 4 bases and J by 5 bases, with 12 bases of the junction left unmatched. The CDR3 sequence is CSVGLGGGPQDTQYF. The CDR3 DNA reads as TGCAGCGTTGGGCTTGGGGGGGGTCCCCAAGATACGCAGTATTTT.

The chain joins TRBV28 to TRBJ1-2; possibly TRBD1 for D (6 bases). The CDR3 spans 13 residues. V dropped 7 bases and J dropped 4 bases, with 13 bases sitting between them. Germline V gene sequence: CDR1 MDHEN, CDR2 SYDVKM. CDR3 DNA sequence: TGTGCCAGCATCCCCGACAGGAGCTATGGCTACACCTTC. Its translation is CASIPDRSYGYTF.

This sequence joins TRBV7-9 and TRBJ2-7; maybe TRBD1 (6 bases). Trimming cost V 1 base and J 3 bases, with 13 bases left between them. The CDR3 sequence is 15 residues long. Germline lookup yields CDR1 SEHNR and CDR2 FQNEAQ (reference sequence). The CDR3 sequence is CASSLEGGPSYEQYF. In DNA, the CDR3 is TGTGCCAGCAGCTTAGAAGGGGGACCGAGCTACGAGCAGTACTTC.

The chain uses TRBV7-6 and TRBJ2-1; the D gene is possibly TRBD2 (7 bases). The CDR3 loop spans 15 amino acids. V lost 0 bases and J 6 bases, leaving 12 bases between the germline ends. Germline CDR1 and CDR2: SGHVS and FNYEAQ. In DNA, the CDR3 is TGTGCCAGCAGCTTAGCGGGGGGGCCGCTCAATGAGCAGTTCTTC. Protein: CASSLAGGPLNEQFF. Supplemented by reference TRBV7-6 and TRBJ2-1, the full variable domain reads GAGVSQSPRYKVTKRGQDVALRCDPISGHVSLYWYRQALGQGPEFLTYFNYEAQQDKSGLPNDRFSAERPEGSISTLTIQRTEQRDSAMYRCASSLAGGPLNEQFFGPGTRLTVL.

This clone was found once. This sequence joins TRBV28 and TRBJ2-3, with 8 bases that match TRBD2. J was trimmed by 1 base and V by 7 bases; bases with no gene match: 7. The CDR3 sequence is 15 residues long. CDR1 and CDR2 from the germline V gene are MDHEN and SYDVKM. The CDR3 here is CASTPGGVGTDTQYF. The CDR3 DNA sequence: TGTGCCAGCACCCCGGGGGGGGTAGGCACAGATACGCAGTATTTT.

V is TRBV6-5 and J is TRBJ2-7, with a possible D match to TRBD2 (5 bases). Trimming shortened V by 0 bases and J by 6 bases, and 9 bases separated the two germline ends. This CDR3 has 13 amino acids. Germline CDR1 and CDR2: MNHEY and SVGAGI. The CDR3 bases are TGTGCCAGCAGTTACTCCGGGGTAGGCGAGCAGTACTTC. This encodes CASSYSGVGEQYF.